This entry is about one T cell receptor (beta chain). These data are taken from a study of cytomegalovirus exposure and HLA in healthy donors. PCR amplification relied on 60 Vbeta primers (plus 13 Jbeta primers). The assay was immunoSEQ multiplex PCR, and TCRdb's table has in-frame clones only and misses some. The sample has 150,000 to 200,000 clones, nearly 80% seen once. The CDR3 has 14 residues. V gave up 5 bases and J gave up 3 bases; unmatched junction bases: 5. Germline V CDR1 and CDR2: MDHEN, SYDVKM. The chain is built from TRBV28 and TRBJ2-7; 9 nucleotides agree with TRBD1. The sample taken for sequencing was PBMCs. This TCR derives from a woman aged 50 to 60 in good health and CMV-seropositive. CDR3 bases: TGTGCCAGCAGTCTAGACAGGGGGGGCTACGAGCAGTACTTC. Encoded protein: CASSLDRGGYEQYF.